This T cell receptor (beta chain) was retrieved from a study of blood T cell repertoires in COVID-19. A Seattle source enrolled patients during active infection and followed them longitudinally. Sequencing was performed with immunoSEQ multiplex PCR; in TCRdb, only in-frame clones are kept and a portion is missing. The sample has a few hundred thousand clones, around four fifths seen once; the top ten hold less than 6%. CDR3 length: 14 residues. Germline values: CDR1 MNHEY, CDR2 SVGAGI. V was clipped by 7 bases and J by 7 bases; unmatched bases: 6. The V and J genes are TRBV6-5 and TRBJ1-6; 8 positions match TRBD1. The specimen was peripheral blood. This clonotype originated in an older woman with COVID-19, enrolled during active disease. The DNA for the CDR3 is TGTGCCAGCACTAGGACAGGGCGGAATTCACCCCTCCACTTT. Translating gives CASTRTGRNSPLHF.